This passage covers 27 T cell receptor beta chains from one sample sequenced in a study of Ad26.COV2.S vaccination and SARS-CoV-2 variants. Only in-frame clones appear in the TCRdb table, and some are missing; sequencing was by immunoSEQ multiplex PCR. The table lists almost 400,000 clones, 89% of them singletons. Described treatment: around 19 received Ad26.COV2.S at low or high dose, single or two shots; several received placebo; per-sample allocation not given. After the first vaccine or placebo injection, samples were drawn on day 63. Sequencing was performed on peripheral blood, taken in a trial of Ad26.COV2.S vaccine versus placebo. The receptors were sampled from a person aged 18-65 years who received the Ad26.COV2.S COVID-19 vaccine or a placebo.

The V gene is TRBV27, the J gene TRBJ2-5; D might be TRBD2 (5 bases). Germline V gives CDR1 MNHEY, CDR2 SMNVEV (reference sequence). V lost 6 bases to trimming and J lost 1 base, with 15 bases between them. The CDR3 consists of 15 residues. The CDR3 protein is CASRQRTGPQETQYF. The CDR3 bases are TGTGCCAGCAGGCAGCGGACGGGCCCCCAAGAGACCCAGTACTTC.

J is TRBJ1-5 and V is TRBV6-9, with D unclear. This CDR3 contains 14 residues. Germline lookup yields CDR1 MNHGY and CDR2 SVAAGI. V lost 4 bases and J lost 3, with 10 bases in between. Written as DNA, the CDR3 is TGTGCCAGCAGTTCTCCACAGTTCAATCAGCCCCAGCATTTT. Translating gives CASSSPQFNQPQHF.

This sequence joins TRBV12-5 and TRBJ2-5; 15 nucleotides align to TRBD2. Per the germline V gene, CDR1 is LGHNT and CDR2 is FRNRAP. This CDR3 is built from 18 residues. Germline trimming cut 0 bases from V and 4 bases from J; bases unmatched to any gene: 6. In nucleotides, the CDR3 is TGTGCTAGTGGTTTGGTACTTGGGGGACTAGCGGGAGGAGAGACCCAGTACTTC. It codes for CASGLVLGGLAGGETQYF.

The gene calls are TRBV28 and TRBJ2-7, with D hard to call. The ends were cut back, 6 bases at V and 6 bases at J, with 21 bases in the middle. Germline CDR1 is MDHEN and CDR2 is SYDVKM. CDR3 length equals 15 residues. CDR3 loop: CASSSTWGVRREQYF. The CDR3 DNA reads TGTGCCAGCAGCTCCACTTGGGGTGTTCGGCGCGAGCAGTACTTC.

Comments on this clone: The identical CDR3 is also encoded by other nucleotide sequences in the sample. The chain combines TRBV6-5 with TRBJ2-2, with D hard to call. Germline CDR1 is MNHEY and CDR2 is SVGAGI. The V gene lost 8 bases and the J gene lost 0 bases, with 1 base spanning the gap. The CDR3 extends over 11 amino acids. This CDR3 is CASANTGELFF. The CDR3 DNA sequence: TGTGCCAGCGCGAACACCGGGGAGCTGTTTTTT.

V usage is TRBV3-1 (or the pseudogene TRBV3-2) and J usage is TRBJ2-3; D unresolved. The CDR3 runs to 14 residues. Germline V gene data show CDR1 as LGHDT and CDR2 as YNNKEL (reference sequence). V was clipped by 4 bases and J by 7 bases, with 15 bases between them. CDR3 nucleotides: TGTGCCAGCAGCCCTACTGCGCAGTCGTATACGCAGTATTTT. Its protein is CASSPTAQSYTQYF.

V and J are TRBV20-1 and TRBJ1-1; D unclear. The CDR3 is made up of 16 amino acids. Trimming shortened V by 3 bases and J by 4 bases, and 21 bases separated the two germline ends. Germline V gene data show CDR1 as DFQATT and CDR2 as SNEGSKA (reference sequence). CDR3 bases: TGCAGTGCTAGTAAGAGAGGCCGAAGGTTAGTCACTGAAGCTTTCTTT. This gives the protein CSASKRGRRLVTEAFF.

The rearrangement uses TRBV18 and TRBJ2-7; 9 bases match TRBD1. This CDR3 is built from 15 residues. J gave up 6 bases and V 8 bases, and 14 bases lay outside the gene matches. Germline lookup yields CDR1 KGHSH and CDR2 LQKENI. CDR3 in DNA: TGTGCCAGCCGTCCGGTTGGGACAGGGTTTCCCGAGCAGTACTTC. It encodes CASRPVGTGFPEQYF.

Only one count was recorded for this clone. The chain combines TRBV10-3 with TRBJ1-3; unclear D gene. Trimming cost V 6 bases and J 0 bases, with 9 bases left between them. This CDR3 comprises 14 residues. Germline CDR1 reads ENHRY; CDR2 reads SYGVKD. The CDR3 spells CAIRWGDSGNTIYF. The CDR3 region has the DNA TGTGCCATCAGATGGGGAGACTCTGGAAACACCATATATTTT.

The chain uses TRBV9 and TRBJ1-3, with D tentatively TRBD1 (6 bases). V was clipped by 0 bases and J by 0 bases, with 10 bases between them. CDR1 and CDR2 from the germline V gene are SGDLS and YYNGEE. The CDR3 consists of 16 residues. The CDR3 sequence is CASSVAGQLSGNTIYF. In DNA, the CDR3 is TGTGCCAGCAGCGTAGCTGGACAGCTCTCTGGAAACACCATATATTTT. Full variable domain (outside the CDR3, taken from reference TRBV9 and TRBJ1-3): DSGVTQTPKHLITATGQRVTLRCSPRSGDLSVYWYQQSLDQGLQFLIQYYNGEERAKGNILERFSAQQFPDLHSELNLSSLELGDSALYFCASSVAGQLSGNTIYFGEGSWLTVV.

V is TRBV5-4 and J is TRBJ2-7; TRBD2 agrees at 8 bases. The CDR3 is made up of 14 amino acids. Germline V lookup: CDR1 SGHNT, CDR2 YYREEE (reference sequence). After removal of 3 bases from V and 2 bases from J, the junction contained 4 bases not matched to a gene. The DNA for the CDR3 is TGTGCCAGCAGCTCCAGCGGGGGAACCTACGAGCAGTACTTC. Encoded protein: CASSSSGGTYEQYF.

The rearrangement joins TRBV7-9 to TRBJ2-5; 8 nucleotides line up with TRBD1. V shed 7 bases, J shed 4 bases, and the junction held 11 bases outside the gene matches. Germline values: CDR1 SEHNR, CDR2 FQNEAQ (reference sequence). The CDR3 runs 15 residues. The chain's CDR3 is CASTIGQGDRETQYF. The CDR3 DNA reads TGTGCCAGCACCATAGGACAGGGAGATCGAGAGACCCAGTACTTC.

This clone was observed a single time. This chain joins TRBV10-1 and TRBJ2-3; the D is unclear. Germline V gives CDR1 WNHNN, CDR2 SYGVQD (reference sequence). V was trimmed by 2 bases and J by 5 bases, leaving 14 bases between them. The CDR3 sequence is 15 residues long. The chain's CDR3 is CASSEEATLGDTQYF. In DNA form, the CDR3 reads TGCGCCAGCAGTGAGGAGGCCACGCTGGGAGATACGCAGTATTTT.

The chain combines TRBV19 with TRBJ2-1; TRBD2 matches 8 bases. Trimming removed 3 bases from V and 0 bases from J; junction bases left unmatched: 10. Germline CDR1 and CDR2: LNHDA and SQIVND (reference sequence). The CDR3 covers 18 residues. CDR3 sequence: CASSMTAILAGSYNEQFF. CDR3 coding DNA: TGTGCCAGTAGTATGACAGCCATCCTAGCGGGCTCCTACAATGAGCAGTTCTTC.

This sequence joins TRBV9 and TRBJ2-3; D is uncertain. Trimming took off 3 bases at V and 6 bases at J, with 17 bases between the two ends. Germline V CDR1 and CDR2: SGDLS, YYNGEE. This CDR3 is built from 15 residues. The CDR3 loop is CASSAGGSVSDTQYF. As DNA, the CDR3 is TGTGCCAGCAGCGCTGGCGGAAGCGTCAGTGATACGCAGTATTTT. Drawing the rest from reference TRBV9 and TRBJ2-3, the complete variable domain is DSGVTQTPKHLITATGQRVTLRCSPRSGDLSVYWYQQSLDQGLQFLIQYYNGEERAKGNILERFSAQQFPDLHSELNLSSLELGDSALYFCASSAGGSVSDTQYFGPGTRLTVL.

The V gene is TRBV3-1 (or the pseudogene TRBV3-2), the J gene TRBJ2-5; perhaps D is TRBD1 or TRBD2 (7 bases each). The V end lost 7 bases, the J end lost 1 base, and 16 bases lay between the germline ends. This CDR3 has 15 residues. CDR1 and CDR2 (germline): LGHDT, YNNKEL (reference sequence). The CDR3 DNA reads TGTGCCAGCAAAGGGAGGGGGCTGGGCCAAGAGACCCAGTACTTC. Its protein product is CASKGRGLGQETQYF.

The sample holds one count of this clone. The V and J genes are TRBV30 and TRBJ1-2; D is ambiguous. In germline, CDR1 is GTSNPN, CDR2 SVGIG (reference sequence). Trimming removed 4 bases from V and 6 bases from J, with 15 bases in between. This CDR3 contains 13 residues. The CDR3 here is CAWTVQRADGYTF. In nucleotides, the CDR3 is TGTGCCTGGACAGTACAGAGGGCCGATGGCTACACCTTC.

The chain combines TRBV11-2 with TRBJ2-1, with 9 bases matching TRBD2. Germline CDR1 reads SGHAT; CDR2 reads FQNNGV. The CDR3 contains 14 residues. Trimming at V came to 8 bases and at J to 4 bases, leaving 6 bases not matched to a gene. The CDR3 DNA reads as TGTGCCAGCGGTACTAGCGGGCCTTACAATGAGCAGTTCTTC. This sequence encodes CASGTSGPYNEQFF.

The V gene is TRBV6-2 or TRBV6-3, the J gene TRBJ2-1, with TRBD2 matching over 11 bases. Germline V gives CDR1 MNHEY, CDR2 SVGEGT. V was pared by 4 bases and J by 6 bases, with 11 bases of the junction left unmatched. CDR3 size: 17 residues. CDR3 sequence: CASSSPPTSGTRNEQFF. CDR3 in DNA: TGTGCCAGCAGTTCCCCCCCGACTAGCGGGACCCGCAATGAGCAGTTCTTC.

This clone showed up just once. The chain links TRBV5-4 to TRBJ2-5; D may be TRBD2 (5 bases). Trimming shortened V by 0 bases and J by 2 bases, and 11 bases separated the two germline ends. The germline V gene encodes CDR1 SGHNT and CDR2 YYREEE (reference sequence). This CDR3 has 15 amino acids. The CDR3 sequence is CASSLAGSGQETQYF. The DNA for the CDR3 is TGTGCCAGCAGCTTGGCCGGGTCGGGACAAGAGACCCAGTACTTC.

This chain's CDR3 is CASRTGPYEQYF. In nucleotides, the CDR3 is TGTGCCAGCAGGACCGGGCCCTACGAGCAGTACTTC. The chain uses TRBV2 and TRBJ2-7; D is unresolved. The CDR3 spans 12 residues. The germline V and J ends were trimmed by 6 bases and 2 bases, with 8 bases remaining between them. Germline CDR1 reads SNHLY; CDR2 reads FYNNEI.

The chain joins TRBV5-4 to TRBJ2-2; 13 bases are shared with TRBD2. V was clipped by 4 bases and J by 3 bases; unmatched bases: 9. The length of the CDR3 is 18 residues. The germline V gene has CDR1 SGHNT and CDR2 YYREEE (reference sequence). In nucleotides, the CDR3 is TGTGCCAGCAGCACGGGACTAGCGGGACCTTGGGACACCGGGGAGCTGTTTTTT. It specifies CASSTGLAGPWDTGELFF.

The CDR3 coding sequence is TGTGCCAGCAGTTTGCTTCGGCTAGCGGGAGCAGCCGGGGAGCTGTTTTTT. Protein sequence: CASSLLRLAGAAGELFF. The chain joins TRBV27 to TRBJ2-2, with 10 bases lining up with TRBD2. Germline V gene lookup returns CDR1 MNHEY and CDR2 SMNVEV (reference sequence). Trimming took 3 bases from V and 6 from J; bases not matched to a gene: 10. This CDR3 has 17 amino acids.

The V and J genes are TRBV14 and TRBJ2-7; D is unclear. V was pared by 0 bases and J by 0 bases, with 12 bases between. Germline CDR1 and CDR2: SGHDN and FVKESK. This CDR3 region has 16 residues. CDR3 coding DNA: TGTGCCAGCAGCCAAGAGGGCTCCAACCCCTCCTACGAGCAGTACTTC. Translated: CASSQEGSNPSYEQYF.

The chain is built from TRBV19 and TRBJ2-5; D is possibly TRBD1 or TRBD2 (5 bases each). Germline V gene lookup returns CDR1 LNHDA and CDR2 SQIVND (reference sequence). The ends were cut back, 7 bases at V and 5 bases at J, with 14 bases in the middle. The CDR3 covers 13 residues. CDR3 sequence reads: CASNPGSGETQYF. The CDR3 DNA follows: TGTGCCAGTAACCCAGGGTCGGGGGAGACCCAGTACTTC.

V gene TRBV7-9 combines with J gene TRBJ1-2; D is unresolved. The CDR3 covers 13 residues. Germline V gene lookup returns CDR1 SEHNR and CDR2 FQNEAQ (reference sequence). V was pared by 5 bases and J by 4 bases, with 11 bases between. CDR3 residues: CASSARTAYGYTF. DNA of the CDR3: TGTGCCAGCAGCGCCCGGACGGCCTATGGCTACACCTTC.

The DNA of the CDR3 is TGTGCCAGCAGTGAACGGGGGACCCGGGAACTAGAGACCCAGTACTTC. Amino acids: CASSERGTRELETQYF. V usage is TRBV6-1 and J usage is TRBJ2-5; D is perhaps TRBD2 (6 bases). The CDR3 consists of 16 residues. Looked up from germline, CDR1 is MNHNS and CDR2 is SASEGT. V lost 2 bases, J lost 4 bases, and 17 bases lay in between.